These T cell receptor beta chains were read from a single sample in a study of T cells after yellow fever vaccination. A single record per CDR3 protein comes from TCRdb applying MiXCR to the 5' RACE reads. The sample consists of approximately 120,000 distinct CDR3 sequences, 6.5% to 8% of them appearing once. The sample in question was CD4+ T cells sorted from PBMCs, obtained approximately 11 days after the first yellow fever vaccination. The receptor set was obtained from a man aged 18 to 30 who received the YFV17D yellow fever vaccine. The CDR3 runs from the conserved cysteine through the conserved F or W. D genes are given only for firm matches. Part of the rows lack a size; the others show once, few, many or a class for expanded clones.

V,J,size,D,DNA,CDR3
TRBV7-2,TRBJ1-2,NA,NA,TGTGCCAGCAGCCCCCGGACAGACGGGGGCTACACCTTC,CASSPRTDGGYTF
TRBV5-1,TRBJ2-5,many,NA,TGCGCCAGCGGGTCTGAGGGGACCCAGTACTTC,CASGSEGTQYF
TRBV7-2,TRBJ1-5,NA,NA,TGTGCCAGCAGCTTCTATTACGGCAACAATCAGCCCCAGCATTTT,CASSFYYGNNQPQHF
TRBV12-3/TRBV12-4,TRBJ1-2,many,TRBD1,TGTGCCAGCAGTTTAAAAGGACAGGGGGATGGCTACACCTTC,CASSLKGQGDGYTF
TRBV5-1,TRBJ2-7,many,NA,TGCGCCAGCAGCTTTGACAGGCCCTACGAGCAGTACTTC,CASSFDRPYEQYF
TRBV11-2,TRBJ1-6,many,NA,TGTGCCAGCAGCTTAAGAACAGGACAATCACCCCTCCACTTT,CASSLRTGQSPLHF
TRBV29-1,TRBJ2-5,many,TRBD2,TGCAGCGCCACGTCCGGGGGGCAAGAGACCCAGTACTTC,CSATSGGQETQYF
TRBV10-3,TRBJ2-7,NA,TRBD1,TGTGCCATCGGAACGACAGGGGGGCGCGAGCAGTACTTC,CAIGTTGGREQYF
TRBV6-2/TRBV6-3,TRBJ2-7,many,NA,TGTGCCAGCAGTTACAACAGAGGAGGATACGAGCAGTACTTC,CASSYNRGGYEQYF
TRBV5-5,TRBJ1-1,once,TRBD1,TGTGCCAGCAGCCTCGTCTCAACCGGGACAGACAACACTGAAGCTTTCTTT,CASSLVSTGTDNTEAFF
TRBV24-1,TRBJ2-2,many,TRBD1,TGTGCCACCAGTGATCCCTCGATGGGACAGGGAGGCACCGGGGAGCTGTTTTTT,CATSDPSMGQGGTGELFF
TRBV20-1,TRBJ1-6,many,TRBD1,TGCAGTGCCAGGACAGGGGGCTTAGGAAATTCACCCCTCCACTTT,CSARTGGLGNSPLHF
TRBV19,TRBJ2-1,many,TRBD1,TGTGCCAGTAGTATAGGACAGGGCCCCTGGGGTGAGCAGTTCTTC,CASSIGQGPWGEQFF
TRBV7-9,TRBJ2-2,many,NA,TGTGCCAGCAGCTACGGTGCGAACACCGGGGAGCTGTTTTTT,CASSYGANTGELFF
TRBV7-9,TRBJ1-3,NA,NA,TGTGCCAGCAGCCCCAATCAATCTGGAAACACCATATATTTT,CASSPNQSGNTIYF
TRBV12-3/TRBV12-4,TRBJ2-7,NA,TRBD1,TGTGCCAGCAGTCGAGGACAGGGGGCGTTCGAGCAGTACTTC,CASSRGQGAFEQYF
TRBV11-2,TRBJ2-1,NA,NA,TGTGCCAGCAGCTTGTTTACAGGGCGGAATGAGCAGTTCTTC,CASSLFTGRNEQFF
TRBV20-1,TRBJ1-5,many,NA,TGCAGTGCTAGCGTTGGCAGTGGTCAGCCCCAGCATTTT,CSASVGSGQPQHF
TRBV10-3,TRBJ2-1,many,NA,TGTGCCATCAGTGAGGGCTCCCGCTCCTACAATGAGCAGTTCTTC,CAISEGSRSYNEQFF
TRBV12-3/TRBV12-4,TRBJ2-3,many,NA,TGTGCCAGCAGTCGGCCAGGGGGGGTCACAGATACGCAGTATTTT,CASSRPGGVTDTQYF
TRBV18,TRBJ2-1,many,NA,TGTGCCAGCTCACCACCCGACGGAAACTACAATGAGCAGTTCTTC,CASSPPDGNYNEQFF
TRBV7-2,TRBJ2-1,many,NA,TGTGCCAGCAGCTTATCATTTTCCCTGACTAGCTACAATGAGCAGTTCTTC,CASSLSFSLTSYNEQFF
TRBV5-1,TRBJ2-5,NA,NA,TGCGCCAGCAGTTATACGACTAGGGAGGAGACCCAGTACTTC,CASSYTTREETQYF
TRBV11-2,TRBJ1-6,many,TRBD1,TGTGCCAGCAGCTTAGGGACAGGGCAGTCGTCCTATAATTCACCCCTCCACTTT,CASSLGTGQSSYNSPLHF
TRBV20-1,TRBJ2-5,many,TRBD2,TGCAGTGCGTCTCAGGGGACTAGTCAAGGGACCCAGTACTTC,CSASQGTSQGTQYF
TRBV24-1,TRBJ1-5,many,NA,TGTGCCACCAGTGATTTGACAGGAAGACGTCAGCCCCAGCATTTT,CATSDLTGRRQPQHF
TRBV7-2,TRBJ2-1,few,TRBD2,TGTGCCAGCAGCTTAGTGAGCGGGGGGGCCGGCGGTGAGCAGTTCTTC,CASSLVSGGAGGEQFF
TRBV5-1,TRBJ1-1,NA,NA,TGCGCCAGCAGCCCTCCGTCGGGCACTGAAGCTTTCTTT,CASSPPSGTEAFF
TRBV2,TRBJ2-5,many,NA,TGTGCCAGCAGTGAAGCGCGGGGCCAAGAGACCCAGTACTTC,CASSEARGQETQYF
TRBV18,TRBJ2-7,NA,TRBD2,TGTGCCAGCTCACCCTCACTAGCGGGGGGTTCCTACGAGCAGTACTTC,CASSPSLAGGSYEQYF
TRBV20-1,TRBJ1-5,many,TRBD1,TGCAGTGCTAGACAGGGGGGCAATCAGCCCCAGCATTTT,CSARQGGNQPQHF
TRBV30,TRBJ1-2,many,NA,TGTGCCTGGAGTCAAGTAGACTATGGCTACACCTTC,CAWSQVDYGYTF
TRBV6-1,TRBJ2-2,many,NA,TGTGCCAGCACCCGCGGGTCTGGGACCGGGGAGCTGTTTTTT,CASTRGSGTGELFF
TRBV20-1,TRBJ2-5,many,NA,TGCAGTGCTAGAGATTTCTTAGGGTCGGGCAACCAAGAGACCCAGTACTTC,CSARDFLGSGNQETQYF
TRBV20-1,TRBJ2-3,many,TRBD2,TGCAGTGCTGGGACTAGCGGGGGGGCGACAGATACGCAGTATTTT,CSAGTSGGATDTQYF
TRBV9,TRBJ2-2,NA,NA,TGTGCCAGCAGCGTAAATCTCCGCGGGGACACCGGGGAGCTGTTTTTT,CASSVNLRGDTGELFF
TRBV7-2,TRBJ1-2,few,NA,TGTGCCAGCAGCTTTTCCGACAGGAACTATGGCTACACCTTC,CASSFSDRNYGYTF
TRBV18,TRBJ2-3,many,NA,TGTGCCAGCTCACCCCGGCAGGGGTTGAATACGCAGTATTTT,CASSPRQGLNTQYF
TRBV7-2,TRBJ2-3,many,NA,TGTGCCAGCAGCTTGTACAGGGATACGCAGTATTTT,CASSLYRDTQYF
TRBV5-1,TRBJ2-6,many,TRBD1,TGCGCCAGCAGCTACGACAGGGCTGGGGCCAACGTCCTGACTTTC,CASSYDRAGANVLTF